The T cell receptor (beta chain) described here comes from a study of a mutant IDH1 vaccine in newly diagnosed glioma (dated by TCRdb to about 2021). For the wider study: Vaccination began 4-6 weeks after radiotherapy alone, or alongside temozolomide cycles in the chemotherapy-containing groups. Of the approximately 34 treated patients, approximately 62% were male and 37.5% were female, and a mean age of 40.4 years was recorded. Before enrollment, most patients had been given radiochemotherapy with temozolomide as standard therapy, while the rest had received either radiotherapy alone or temozolomide alone. Visit V12 was the week-35 safety follow-up and visit V13 was the week-47 end of study. Peripheral blood was drawn at six visits: V03 (baseline), V05, V07, V10, V12 and V13. For exploratory analyses, fewer than 30 treated patients had longitudinal TCRB deep sequencing done wherever samples were available. Paper-wide results and their limitations: No apparent relationship was observed between pseudoprogression and alterations in the top peripheral T cell clonotypes detected by TCRB sequencing. Immune responses induced by the vaccine were seen in around 94% of patients across multiple MHC alleles. PBMC samples for TCRB deep sequencing were selected based on availability. The authors stated that sample limitations prevented analyses of patient blood samples from being reproduced.

This specimen's time point label, interpreted: week 47, end of study. Each vaccine dose, consisting of 300 ug of a 20-mer mutant IDH1 peptide in Montanide, was administered subcutaneously with topical imiquimod. Patients received eight vaccinations in weeks 1, 3, 5, 7, 11, 15, 19 and 23, corresponding to visits V03 through V10. The donors had newly diagnosed IDH1-mutant astrocytomas of WHO grade 3 or 4 that showed loss of nuclear ATRX. The samples were drawn from NOA16, a multicentre, single-arm, open-label phase I trial in Germany that tested a mutant IDH1 peptide vaccine in humans for the first time. Genomic DNA for TCRB sequencing was extracted from EDTA blood using the DNeasy Blood and Tissue Kit. Libraries were made using the immunoSEQ multiplex PCR assay. The hsTCRB Kit was used according to the manufacturer's protocol to amplify rearranged TCR beta chain sequences. Sequencing of TCRB libraries was carried out on an Illumina MiSeq. The paper's data handling went like this. The proprietary platform of the kit vendor was used for demultiplexing, trimming and gene mapping. TCRdb mirrors the immuneACCESS table, restricted to in-frame sequences. Some clones are absent from its copies; in checked studies, under half trace to an unresolved V gene, and the reason for the others is unknown. V, J and clone size reflect that table, while D and trimming were determined from the DNA. This sample gives tens of thousands of clones in total; roughly four fifths of them show up just once. The ten most abundant clones make up around 3.5% of the sample.

According to the germline V gene, CDR1 reads SGHRS and CDR2 reads YFSETQ. Trimming at the junction amounts to 0 bases on V and 7 bases on J, and the germline ends lie 11 bases apart. Its CDR3 holds 14 amino acids, cysteine through phenylalanine. Solely the CDR3 DNA is kept, with 42 bases framed from the first base. Worth noting for this clone: No antigen is known for it. Within one base of it there is no much larger clone, and no base qualities were kept.

This sample comprised PBMCs, obtained from a glioma patient whose treatment included an IDH1 peptide vaccine. Recombination joined TRBV5-1 with TRBJ2-1; the D gene is perhaps TRBD1, from 5 matching bases. This sequence was found in a woman between 45 and 65 years old with glioma. The DNA sequence is TGCGCCAGCAGCTTGGGACAGCAGATTAATGAGCAGTTCTTC. Its translation reads: CASSLGQQINEQFF.